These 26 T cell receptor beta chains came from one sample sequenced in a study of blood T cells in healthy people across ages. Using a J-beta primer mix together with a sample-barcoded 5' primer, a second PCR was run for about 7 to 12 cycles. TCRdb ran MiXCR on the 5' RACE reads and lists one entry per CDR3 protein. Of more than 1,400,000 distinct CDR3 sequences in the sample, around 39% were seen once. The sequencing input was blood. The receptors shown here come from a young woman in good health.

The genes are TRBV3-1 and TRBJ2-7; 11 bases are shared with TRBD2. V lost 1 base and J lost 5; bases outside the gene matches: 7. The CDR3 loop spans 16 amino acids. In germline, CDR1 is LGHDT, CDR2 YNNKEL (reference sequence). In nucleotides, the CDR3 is TGTGCCAGCAGCCAAGGGGAACTAGCGGGAGAACACGAGCAGTACTTC. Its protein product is CASSQGELAGEHEQYF.

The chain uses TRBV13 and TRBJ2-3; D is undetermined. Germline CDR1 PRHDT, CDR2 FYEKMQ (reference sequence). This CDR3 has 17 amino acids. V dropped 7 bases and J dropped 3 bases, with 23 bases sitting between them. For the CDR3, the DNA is TGTGCCAGCACCAATTTAGGGAAGAATCGAGAGACAGATACGCAGTATTTT. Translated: CASTNLGKNRETDTQYF.

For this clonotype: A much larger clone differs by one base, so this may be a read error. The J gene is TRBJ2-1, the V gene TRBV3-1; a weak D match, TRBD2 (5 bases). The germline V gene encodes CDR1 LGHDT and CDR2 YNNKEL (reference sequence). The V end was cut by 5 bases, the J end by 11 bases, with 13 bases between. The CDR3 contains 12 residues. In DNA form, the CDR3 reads TGTGCCAGCAGCTTGCTAGCAGCCAAGCAGTTCTTC. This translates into CASSLLAAKQFF.

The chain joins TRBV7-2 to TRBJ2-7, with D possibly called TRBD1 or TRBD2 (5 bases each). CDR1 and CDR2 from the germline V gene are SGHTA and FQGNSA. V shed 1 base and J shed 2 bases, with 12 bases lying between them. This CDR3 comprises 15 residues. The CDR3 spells CASSLGRGAPYEQYF. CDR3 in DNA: TGTGCCAGCAGCTTAGGCCGAGGGGCCCCCTACGAGCAGTACTTC.

The CDR3 DNA reads as TGTGCCAGCAGCTTTTTAGGGGGGATGGAGACCCAGTACTTC. The encoded protein is CASSFLGGMETQYF. The V and J genes are TRBV7-2 and TRBJ2-5; D tentatively reads TRBD1 or TRBD2 (6 bases each). V was pared by 3 bases and J by 5 bases, with 13 bases between. The CDR3 runs to 14 residues. Germline values: CDR1 SGHTA, CDR2 FQGNSA.

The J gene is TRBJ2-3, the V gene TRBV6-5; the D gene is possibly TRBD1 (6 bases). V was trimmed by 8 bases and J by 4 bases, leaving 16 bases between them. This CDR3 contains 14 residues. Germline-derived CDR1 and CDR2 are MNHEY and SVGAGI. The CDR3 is CASGPRGTADTQYF. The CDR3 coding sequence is TGTGCCAGCGGTCCCAGGGGAACGGCAGATACGCAGTATTTT.

In DNA form, the CDR3 reads TGTGCCGCTAGACTAGCGGGAGGGAATGAGCAGTTCTTC. Translating it yields CAARLAGGNEQFF. This sequence joins TRBV6-1 and TRBJ2-1; 14 bases agree with TRBD2. J was trimmed by 7 bases and V by 11 bases; bases with no gene match: 4. The germline V gene has CDR1 MNHNS and CDR2 SASEGT. There are 13 residues in the CDR3.

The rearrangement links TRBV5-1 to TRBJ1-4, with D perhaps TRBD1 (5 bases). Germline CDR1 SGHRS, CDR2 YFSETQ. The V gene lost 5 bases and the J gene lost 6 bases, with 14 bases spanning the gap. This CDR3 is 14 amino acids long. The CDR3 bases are TGCGCCAGCAGGACCGGGACCTCCGATGAAAAACTGTTTTTT. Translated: CASRTGTSDEKLFF.

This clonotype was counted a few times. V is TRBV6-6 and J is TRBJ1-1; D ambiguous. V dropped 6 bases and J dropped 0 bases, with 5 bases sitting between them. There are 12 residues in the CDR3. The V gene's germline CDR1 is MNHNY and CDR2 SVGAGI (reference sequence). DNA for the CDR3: TGTGCCAGCAGGACCTTGAACACTGAAGCTTTCTTT. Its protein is CASRTLNTEAFF.

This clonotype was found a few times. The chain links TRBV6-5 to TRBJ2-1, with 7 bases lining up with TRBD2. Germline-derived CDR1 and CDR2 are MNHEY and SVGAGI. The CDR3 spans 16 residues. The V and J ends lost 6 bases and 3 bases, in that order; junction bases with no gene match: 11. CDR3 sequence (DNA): TGTGCCAGCAGAGTGGGACTATCAACCCACTACAATGAGCAGTTCTTC. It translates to CASRVGLSTHYNEQFF.

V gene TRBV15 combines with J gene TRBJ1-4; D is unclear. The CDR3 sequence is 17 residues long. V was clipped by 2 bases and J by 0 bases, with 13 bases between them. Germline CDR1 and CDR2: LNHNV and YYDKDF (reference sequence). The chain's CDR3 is CATSRLGQEATNEKLFF. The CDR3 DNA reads TGTGCCACCAGCAGACTAGGTCAGGAGGCAACTAATGAAAAACTGTTTTTT.

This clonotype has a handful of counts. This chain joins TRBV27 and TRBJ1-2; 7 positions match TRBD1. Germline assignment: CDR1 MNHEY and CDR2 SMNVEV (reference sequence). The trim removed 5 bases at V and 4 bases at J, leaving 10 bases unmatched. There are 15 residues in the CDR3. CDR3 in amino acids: CASSTKTGPTYGYTF. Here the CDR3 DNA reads TGTGCCAGCAGTACCAAGACAGGGCCCACCTATGGCTACACCTTC.

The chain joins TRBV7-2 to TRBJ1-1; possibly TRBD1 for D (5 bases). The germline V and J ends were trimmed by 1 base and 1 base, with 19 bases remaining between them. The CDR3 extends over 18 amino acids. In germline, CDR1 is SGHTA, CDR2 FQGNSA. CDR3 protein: CASSLGAGIIGANTEAFF. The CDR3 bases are TGTGCCAGCAGCTTAGGGGCAGGGATCATCGGTGCGAACACTGAAGCTTTCTTT.

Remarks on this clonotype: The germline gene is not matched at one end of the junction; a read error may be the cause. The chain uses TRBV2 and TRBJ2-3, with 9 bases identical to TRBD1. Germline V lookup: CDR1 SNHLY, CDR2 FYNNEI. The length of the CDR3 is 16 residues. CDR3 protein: CACSAGQGFSTDTQYF. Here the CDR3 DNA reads TGTGCCTGCAGTGCGGGACAGGGTTTCAGCACAGATACGCAGTATTTT.

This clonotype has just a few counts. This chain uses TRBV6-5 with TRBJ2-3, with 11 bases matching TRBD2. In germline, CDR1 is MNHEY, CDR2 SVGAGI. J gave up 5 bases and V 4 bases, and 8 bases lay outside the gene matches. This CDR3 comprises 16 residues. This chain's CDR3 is CASSSLAGGPGDTQYF. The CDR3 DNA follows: TGTGCCAGCAGTTCCTTAGCGGGAGGGCCGGGAGATACGCAGTATTTT.

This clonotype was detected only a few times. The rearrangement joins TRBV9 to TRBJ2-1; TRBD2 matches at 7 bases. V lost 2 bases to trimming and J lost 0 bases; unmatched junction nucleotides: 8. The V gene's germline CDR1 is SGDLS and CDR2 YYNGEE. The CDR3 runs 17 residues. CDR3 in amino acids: CASSVVPSGSSYNEQFF. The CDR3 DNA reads TGTGCCAGCAGCGTGGTTCCTAGCGGCAGCTCCTACAATGAGCAGTTCTTC. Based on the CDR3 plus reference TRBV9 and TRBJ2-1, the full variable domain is DSGVTQTPKHLITATGQRVTLRCSPRSGDLSVYWYQQSLDQGLQFLIQYYNGEERAKGNILERFSAQQFPDLHSELNLSSLELGDSALYFCASSVVPSGSSYNEQFFGPGTRLTVL.

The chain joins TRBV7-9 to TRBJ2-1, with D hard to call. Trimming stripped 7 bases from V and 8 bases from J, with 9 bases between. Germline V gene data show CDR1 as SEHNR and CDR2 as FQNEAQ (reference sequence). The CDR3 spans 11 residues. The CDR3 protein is CASTQEHEQFF. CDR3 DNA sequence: TGTGCCAGCACCCAGGAACATGAGCAGTTCTTC.

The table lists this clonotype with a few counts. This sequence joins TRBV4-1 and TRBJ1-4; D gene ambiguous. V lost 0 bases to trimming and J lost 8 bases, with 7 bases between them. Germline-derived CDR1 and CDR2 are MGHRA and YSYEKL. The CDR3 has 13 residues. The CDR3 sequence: CASSQDRLEKLFF. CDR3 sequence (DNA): TGCGCCAGCAGCCAAGATAGGCTGGAAAAACTGTTTTTT.

In DNA, the CDR3 is TGTGCCATCAGTGAGTCGGGCGGGACAAGCTCCTACGAGCAGTACTTC. Amino acids: CAISESGGTSSYEQYF. The rearrangement uses TRBV10-3 and TRBJ2-7; D is perhaps TRBD1 or TRBD2 (6 bases each). The CDR3 spans 16 residues. Germline V gene lookup returns CDR1 ENHRY and CDR2 SYGVKD. Trimming stripped 0 bases from V and 0 bases from J, with 12 bases between.

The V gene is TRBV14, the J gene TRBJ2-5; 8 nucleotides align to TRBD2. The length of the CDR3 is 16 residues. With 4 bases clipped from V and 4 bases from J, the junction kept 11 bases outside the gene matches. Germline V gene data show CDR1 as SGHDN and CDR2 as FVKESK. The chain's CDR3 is CASSRGLAQRGETQYF. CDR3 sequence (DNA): TGTGCCAGCAGCCGCGGACTAGCTCAGAGGGGAGAGACCCAGTACTTC.

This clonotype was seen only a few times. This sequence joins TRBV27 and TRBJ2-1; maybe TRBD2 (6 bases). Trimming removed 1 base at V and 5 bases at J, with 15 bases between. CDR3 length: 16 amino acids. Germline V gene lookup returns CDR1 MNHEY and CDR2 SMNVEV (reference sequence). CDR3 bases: TGTGCCAGCAGTTTATTTTCCGGGAGCCTGAACAATGAGCAGTTCTTC. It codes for CASSLFSGSLNNEQFF.

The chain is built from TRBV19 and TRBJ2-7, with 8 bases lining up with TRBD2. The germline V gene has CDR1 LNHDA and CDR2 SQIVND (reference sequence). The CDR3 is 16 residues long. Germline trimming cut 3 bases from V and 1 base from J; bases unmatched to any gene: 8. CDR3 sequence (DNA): TGTGCCAGTAGTATCAGCGGGGGCGAAAGATCCTACGAGCAGTACTTC. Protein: CASSISGGERSYEQYF. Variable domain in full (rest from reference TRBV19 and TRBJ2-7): DGGITQSPKYLFRKEGQNVTLSCEQNLNHDAMYWYRQDPGQGLRLIYYSQIVNDFQKGDIAEGYSVSREKKESFPLTVTSAQKNPTAFYLCASSISGGERSYEQYFGPGTRLTVT.

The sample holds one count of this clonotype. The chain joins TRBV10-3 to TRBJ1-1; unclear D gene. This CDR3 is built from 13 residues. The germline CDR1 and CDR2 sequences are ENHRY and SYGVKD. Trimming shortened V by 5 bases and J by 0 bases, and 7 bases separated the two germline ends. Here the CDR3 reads CAISSTVNTEAFF. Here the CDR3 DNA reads TGTGCCATCAGTTCTACAGTGAACACTGAAGCTTTCTTT.

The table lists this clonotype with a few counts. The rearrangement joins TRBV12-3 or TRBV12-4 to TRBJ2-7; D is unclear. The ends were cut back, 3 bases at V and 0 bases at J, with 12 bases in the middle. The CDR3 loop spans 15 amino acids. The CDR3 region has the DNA TGTGCCAGCAGTTTTCATCGAACCGGCTCCTACGAGCAGTACTTC. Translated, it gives CASSFHRTGSYEQYF.

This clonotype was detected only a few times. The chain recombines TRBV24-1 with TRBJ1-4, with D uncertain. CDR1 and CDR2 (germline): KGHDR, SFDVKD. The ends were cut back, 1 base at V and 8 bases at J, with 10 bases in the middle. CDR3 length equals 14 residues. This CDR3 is CATSDFPLSEKLFF. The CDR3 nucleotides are TGTGCCACCAGTGATTTCCCTCTTAGCGAAAAACTGTTTTTT.

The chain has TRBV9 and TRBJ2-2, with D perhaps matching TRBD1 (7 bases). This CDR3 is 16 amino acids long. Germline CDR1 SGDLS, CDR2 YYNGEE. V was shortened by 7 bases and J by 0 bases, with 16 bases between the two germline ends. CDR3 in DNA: TGTGCCAGCCGGGAGACAGGGTCATCGAACACCGGGGAGCTGTTTTTT. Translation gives CASRETGSSNTGELFF.